The following is a T cell receptor beta chain sequence with its context. These data originate in a study of beta chain features in type 1 diabetes. Purity above 95% was achieved in all sorted populations. Germline V lookup: CDR1 GTSNPN, CDR2 SVGIG (reference sequence). The V and J ends lost 0 bases and 3 bases respectively, with 8 bases between them. The CDR3 sequence is 14 residues long. Reverse transcribing all isolated RNA meant expressed TCRB transcripts were sequenced. Average reads for naive, central memory and regulatory T cell samples were 3.5 million to 4.5 million. Profiled with immunoSEQ multiplex PCR; TCRdb holds only in-frame clones, not every one. This sample has roughly 370,000 clones, with 14% found just once.

The sequencing sample was made of naive CD4+ T cells from blood. The chain uses TRBV30 and TRBJ1-4, with a weak D call TRBD1 (5 bases). The clonotype was recovered from a man aged 30-40 years in good health. The CDR3 loop reads CAWSVKGSNEKLFF. For the CDR3, the DNA is TGTGCCTGGAGTGTCAAGGGGTCTAATGAAAAACTGTTTTTT.